Each of the 27 T cell receptor beta chains below was sequenced from the same sample in a study of blood T cells in healthy people across ages. A second about 6 to 11 cycle PCR used barcoded and J-beta primers. TCRdb recomputed calls from the 5' RACE reads with MiXCR, one row per CDR3 protein. The sample shows roughly 1,500,000 distinct CDR3 sequences, about 31% of them seen only once. The sample comprised blood. These receptors all come from a woman aged 25 to 39 in good health.

The V call is TRBV7-2, the J call TRBJ2-1; a possible D gene is TRBD2 (6 bases). V lost 3 bases, J lost 6 bases, and 15 bases lay in between. Looked up from germline, CDR1 is SGHTA and CDR2 is FQGNSA. CDR3 length equals 15 residues. The CDR3 sequence: CASSFVGRIRNEQFF. The CDR3 DNA is TGTGCCAGCAGCTTCGTCGGGAGAATACGCAATGAGCAGTTCTTC.

The sample holds a few counts of this clonotype. V and J are TRBV20-1 and TRBJ2-3; D is unresolved. The CDR3 has 14 amino acids. Trimming removed 0 bases from V and 3 bases from J, with 10 bases in between. In germline, CDR1 is DFQATT, CDR2 SNEGSKA (reference sequence). CDR3 protein: CSARDPQSTDTQYF. The CDR3 DNA follows: TGCAGTGCTAGAGACCCCCAAAGTACAGATACGCAGTATTTT.

The chain links TRBV7-2 to TRBJ2-3; D is unclear. V lost 4 bases, J lost 5 bases, and 7 bases lay in between. The CDR3 loop spans 12 amino acids. Germline V gives CDR1 SGHTA, CDR2 FQGNSA. The DNA for the CDR3 is TGTGCCAGCAGCTCCACCCAAGATACGCAGTATTTT. Protein sequence: CASSSTQDTQYF.

The chain couples TRBV12-3 or TRBV12-4 to TRBJ1-1; no definite D call. The CDR3 consists of 12 residues. Trimming removed 6 bases at V and 3 bases at J, with 8 bases between. CDR3 residues: CASSHGDTEAFF. Here the CDR3 DNA reads TGTGCCAGCAGCCATGGGGACACTGAAGCTTTCTTT.

The gene calls are TRBV7-2 and TRBJ2-5, with 9 bases aligning to TRBD2. Trimming removed 4 bases from V and 4 bases from J; junction bases left unmatched: 7. Germline CDR1 and CDR2: SGHTA and FQGNSA. The CDR3 spans 15 residues. CDR3 bases: TGTGCCAGCAGCTATAGCGGGGGCCCTCGAGAGACCCAGTACTTC. Protein: CASSYSGGPRETQYF.

This clonotype was observed a few times. The chain joins TRBV5-1 to TRBJ2-7; 7 bases map to TRBD1. The CDR3 extends over 15 amino acids. Germline-derived CDR1 and CDR2 are SGHRS and YFSETQ. Germline trimming cut 4 bases from V and 0 bases from J; bases unmatched to any gene: 7. CDR3 sequence: CASSDGTVNSYEQYF. CDR3 DNA: TGCGCCAGCAGCGACGGGACAGTCAACTCCTACGAGCAGTACTTC. The full variable domain, with the rest looked up from reference TRBV5-1 and TRBJ2-7, is KAGVTQTPRYLIKTRGQQVTLSCSPISGHRSVSWYQQTPGQGLQFLFEYFSETQRNKGNFPGRFSGRQFSNSRSEMNVSTLELGDSALYLCASSDGTVNSYEQYFGPGTRLTVT.

In the case of this clonotype: This clone may be a read error of a much larger clone one base away. The J gene is TRBJ1-5, the V gene TRBV5-1, with TRBD1 matching over 7 bases. V trimming: 4 bases; J trimming: 7 bases; junction bases outside the gene matches: 14. CDR3 size: 16 residues. CDR1 SGHRS and CDR2 YFSETQ come from the germline V gene. CDR3 in DNA: TGCGCCAGCAGCGACGGGACAGATCCCGAAAACCAGCCCCAGCATTTT. Its protein product is CASSDGTDPENQPQHF.

This clonotype was seen a few times. V and J are TRBV6-1 and TRBJ2-6; 9 bases match TRBD1. The trim removed 5 bases at V and 7 bases at J, leaving 12 bases unmatched. CDR1 is MNHNS, CDR2 SASEGT, per germline. CDR3 length: 17 residues. CDR3: CASSPRDRVEVANVLTF. CDR3 DNA sequence: TGTGCCAGCAGTCCCCGGGACAGGGTTGAAGTCGCCAACGTCCTGACTTTC.

This clonotype was seen many times. J is TRBJ2-1 and V is TRBV20-1, with 11 bases that match TRBD2. The CDR3 spans 14 residues. Germline-derived CDR1 and CDR2 are DFQATT and SNEGSKA (reference sequence). The V gene end was trimmed by 3 bases and the J gene end by 6 bases; junction bases not matched to a gene: 4. The DNA of the CDR3 is TGCAGTGCTAGTAAGACTAGCGGGATCAATGAGCAGTTCTTC. Its protein is CSASKTSGINEQFF.

The chain uses TRBV27 and TRBJ2-1, with TRBD1 identical over 7 bases. V lost 5 bases to trimming and J lost 13 bases; unmatched junction nucleotides: 14. CDR3 length: 14 amino acids. CDR1 and CDR2 from the germline V gene are MNHEY and SMNVEV (reference sequence). This CDR3 is CASSPVVLTGNQFF. As DNA, the CDR3 is TGTGCCAGCAGTCCGGTCGTTCTGACAGGGAACCAGTTCTTC.

This clonotype has just a few counts. The chain uses TRBV20-1 and TRBJ2-3, with D perhaps matching TRBD2 (7 bases). Trimming took 4 bases from V and 9 from J, leaving 23 bases between them. The CDR3 is made up of 15 amino acids. Germline CDR1 and CDR2: DFQATT and SNEGSKA (reference sequence). The CDR3 sequence is CSATEAGHMGVTQYF. The DNA for the CDR3 is TGCAGTGCTACCGAAGCGGGACATATGGGTGTGACGCAGTATTTT.

The chain uses TRBV5-1 and TRBJ1-1; 8 bases match TRBD1. The CDR3 covers 15 residues. The germline gives CDR1 SGHRS, CDR2 YFSETQ. J gave up 4 bases and V 4 bases, and 9 bases lay outside the gene matches. This CDR3 is CASSPGQGGGTEAFF. The CDR3 bases are TGCGCCAGCAGCCCAGGACAGGGAGGTGGCACTGAAGCTTTCTTT.

The table lists this clonotype with a few counts. The chain recombines TRBV6-1 with TRBJ1-5; D is ambiguous. Trimming removed 4 bases from V and 6 bases from J, with 7 bases in between. Germline CDR1 is MNHNS and CDR2 is SASEGT. The CDR3 covers 12 residues. The CDR3 nucleotides are TGTGCCAGCAGTGTAGGATTTCAGCCCCAGCATTTT. This encodes CASSVGFQPQHF.

This clonotype turned up a few times. The J gene is TRBJ1-2, the V gene TRBV6-1; D remains unclear. This CDR3 spans 13 amino acids. V lost 2 bases and J lost 7, with 11 bases in between. Germline assignment: CDR1 MNHNS and CDR2 SASEGT. The CDR3: CASSELRVAGYTF. The CDR3 DNA is TGTGCCAGCAGTGAACTTAGAGTGGCTGGCTACACCTTC.

The rearrangement joins TRBV20-1 to TRBJ2-1; D is uncertain. The CDR3 spans 15 residues. Looked up from germline, CDR1 is DFQATT and CDR2 is SNEGSKA (reference sequence). V gave up 6 bases and J gave up 3 bases, with 18 bases separating them. CDR3 DNA: TGCAGTGCGCACAACTCCTCCAAAAGCTACAATGAGCAGTTCTTC. This sequence encodes CSAHNSSKSYNEQFF.

This clonotype was detected a few times. The CDR3 loop reads CASSYSSGTSRQTQYF. The CDR3 bases are TGTGCCAGCAGTTACTCGTCCGGGACTAGCAGGCAGACCCAGTACTTC. The chain uses TRBV6-5 and TRBJ2-5, with TRBD2 matching 9 bases. With 0 bases clipped from V and 6 bases from J, the junction kept 8 bases outside the gene matches. The CDR3 has 16 amino acids. Germline CDR1 MNHEY, CDR2 SVGAGI.

This clonotype was observed a handful of times. The rearrangement joins TRBV5-5 to TRBJ1-2; D is possibly TRBD1 (6 bases). V lost 3 bases to trimming and J lost 5 bases, with 23 bases between them. Germline CDR1 is SGHKS and CDR2 is YYEKEE (reference sequence). This CDR3 spans 17 amino acids. This CDR3 reads CASSSSGASTGVYGYTF. The CDR3 DNA is TGTGCCAGCAGCTCGTCAGGGGCCTCGACAGGCGTATATGGCTACACCTTC.

This clonotype has a handful of counts. The V call is TRBV10-2, the J call TRBJ2-1; 13 bases fit TRBD2. The CDR3 runs to 16 residues. Trimming at V came to 2 bases and at J to 4 bases, leaving 2 bases not matched to a gene. Germline V CDR1 and CDR2: WSHSY, SAAADI. The CDR3 DNA sequence: TGCGCCAGCAGTGAGACTAGCGGGGGGGGTTACAATGAGCAGTTCTTC. It codes for CASSETSGGGYNEQFF.

The chain couples TRBV20-1 to TRBJ2-3; D not certain. From germline, CDR1 is DFQATT and CDR2 SNEGSKA (reference sequence). The CDR3 totals 15 residues. V lost 0 bases and J 0 bases, leaving 10 bases between the germline ends. CDR3 protein: CSAREELLSTDTQYF. Here the CDR3 DNA reads TGCAGTGCTAGAGAAGAGCTTCTAAGCACAGATACGCAGTATTTT.

This clonotype was seen a handful of times. The junction and the germline gene differ at one end; a read error may be behind it. The V call is TRBV29-1, the J call TRBJ1-2, with a tentative D call TRBD1 (6 bases). The V gene's germline CDR1 is SQVTM and CDR2 ANQGSEA. The CDR3 covers 14 residues. CDR3 protein: CSVEGGRKSGGYTF. The CDR3 DNA is TGCAGCGTCGAAGGGGGACGGAAATCTGGTGGCTACACCTTC.

The chain combines TRBV30 with TRBJ1-6; weak D call: TRBD1 (5 bases). The CDR3 is 14 residues long. Germline CDR1 and CDR2: GTSNPN and SVGIG (reference sequence). V lost 2 bases and J 6 bases, leaving 11 bases between the germline ends. CDR3 sequence reads: CAWSLEGFNSPLHF. As DNA, the CDR3 is TGTGCCTGGAGTTTGGAGGGGTTTAATTCACCCCTCCACTTT.

The rearrangement joins TRBV7-8 to TRBJ2-7, with 9 bases lining up with TRBD1. This CDR3 has 15 amino acids. CDR1 and CDR2 (germline): SGHVS, FQNEAQ. J lost 3 bases, V lost 5 bases, and 8 bases had no gene match. The CDR3 DNA follows: TGTGCCAGCAGCGTCTCACAGGGGGCGTACTACGAGCAGTACTTC. Its protein product is CASSVSQGAYYEQYF.

The chain carries TRBV7-9 and TRBJ2-2, with D tentatively TRBD2 (6 bases). This CDR3 comprises 18 residues. Trimming took off 5 bases at V and 4 bases at J, with 23 bases between the two ends. From germline, CDR1 is SEHNR and CDR2 FQNEAQ (reference sequence). The chain's CDR3 is CASSGIGTPNSGTGELFF. CDR3 DNA sequence: TGTGCCAGCAGCGGAATCGGGACTCCCAATAGCGGCACCGGGGAGCTGTTTTTT.

A few counts support this clonotype. The J gene is TRBJ2-7, the V gene TRBV15, with D perhaps matching TRBD1 or TRBD2 (6 bases each). The CDR3 is 14 residues long. Trimming took off 6 bases at V and 0 bases at J, with 12 bases between the two ends. Germline V lookup: CDR1 LNHNV, CDR2 YYDKDF (reference sequence). CDR3 sequence: CATSVGGSSYEQYF. In DNA form, the CDR3 reads TGTGCCACCAGTGTGGGGGGCAGCTCCTACGAGCAGTACTTC.

In its sample, this clonotype was seen once. The genes are TRBV27 and TRBJ2-7; D gene unclear. Germline V gives CDR1 MNHEY, CDR2 SMNVEV (reference sequence). V was trimmed by 3 bases and J by 0 bases, leaving 15 bases between them. The CDR3 totals 16 residues. CDR3 nucleotides: TGTGCCAGCAGTTTCACGACTCCACCGAGCTCCTACGAGCAGTACTTC. It specifies CASSFTTPPSSYEQYF.

In this sample, this clonotype turned up many times. The rearrangement links TRBV20-1 to TRBJ2-5; 11 bases align to TRBD2. The CDR3 consists of 15 residues. J lost 2 bases, V lost 6 bases, and 8 bases had no gene match. Germline assignment: CDR1 DFQATT and CDR2 SNEGSKA (reference sequence). This CDR3 is CSADTSGRRQETQYF. The DNA for the CDR3 is TGCAGTGCGGATACTAGCGGGAGACGACAAGAGACCCAGTACTTC.

The count of this clonotype is one. This sequence may be a read error, since a much larger clone differs from it by one base. V gene TRBV4-1 combines with J gene TRBJ1-2, with TRBD1 as a possible D gene (6 bases). The V gene's germline CDR1 is MGHRA and CDR2 YSYEKL. The CDR3 spans 12 residues. The CDR3 nucleotides are TGCGCCAGCAACCACAGGGATTCTGGCCACACCTTC. It specifies CASNHRDSGHTF.